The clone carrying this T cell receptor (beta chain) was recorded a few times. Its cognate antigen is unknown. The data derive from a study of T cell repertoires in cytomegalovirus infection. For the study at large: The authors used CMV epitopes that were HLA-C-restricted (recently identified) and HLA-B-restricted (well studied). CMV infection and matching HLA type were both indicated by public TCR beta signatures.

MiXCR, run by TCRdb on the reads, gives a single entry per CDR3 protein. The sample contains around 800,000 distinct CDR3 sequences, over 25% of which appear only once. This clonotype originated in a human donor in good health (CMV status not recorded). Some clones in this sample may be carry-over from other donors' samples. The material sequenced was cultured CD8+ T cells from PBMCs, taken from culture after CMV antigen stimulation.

DNA for the CDR3: TGTGCCACCAGAGGATGGGACAGACTACGAACTAACTATGGCTACACCTTC. Amino acids: CATRGWDRLRTNYGYTF. V usage is TRBV6-5 and J usage is TRBJ1-2; 7 bases match TRBD1. V lost 10 bases and J lost 0; bases outside the gene matches: 17. This CDR3 is built from 17 residues. Looked up from germline, CDR1 is MNHEY and CDR2 is SVGAGI.